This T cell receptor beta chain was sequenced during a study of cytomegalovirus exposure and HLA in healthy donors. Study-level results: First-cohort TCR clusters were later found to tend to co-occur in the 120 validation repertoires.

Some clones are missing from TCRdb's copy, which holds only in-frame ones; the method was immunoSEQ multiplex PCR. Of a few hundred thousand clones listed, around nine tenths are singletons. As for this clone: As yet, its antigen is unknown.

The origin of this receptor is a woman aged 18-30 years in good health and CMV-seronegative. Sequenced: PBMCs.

CDR3 sequence (DNA): TGTGCCAGCAGCTTAGTCCTGACAGGGGGCCACAATGAGCAGTTCTTC. Its translation: CASSLVLTGGHNEQFF. This chain links TRBV11-2 with TRBJ2-1; 10 bases line up with TRBD1. In germline, CDR1 is SGHAT, CDR2 FQNNGV. Trimming removed 1 base from V and 5 bases from J; junction bases left unmatched: 5. This CDR3 has 16 amino acids.